The source of this T cell receptor beta chain is a study of blood T cell repertoires in COVID-19. Study overall: T cells, B-cell-depleted T cells, or PBMCs provided the cDNA or gDNA that served as material.

Losses at the gene ends were 3 bases for V and 5 bases for J; bases not matched to a gene: 3. CDR3 length equals 13 residues. The V gene's germline CDR1 is MGHDK and CDR2 SYGVNS. As processed by the authors: How many nucleated cells were present was estimated from reference gene primer amplification. This table comes from immunoSEQ multiplex PCR, and its TCRdb copy is limited to in-frame clones, with some not included. V and J calls plus clone size are reproduced from that table; the DNA served to infer D and trimming. Of 170,000 or so clones listed, approximately 82% were seen once; the top ten hold roughly a sixth. Participants, about 18 to 100 years old, spanned some 23 US areas.

Specimen: PBMCs or T cells enriched from blood (not recorded which). V is TRBV25-1 and J is TRBJ1-2; 7 bases map to TRBD1. The TCR sequence derives from a woman aged 50 to 60 who had recovered from COVID-19. CDR3 sequence (DNA): TGTGCCAGCAGTGAGGGACAGACTTATGGCTACACCTTC. It encodes CASSEGQTYGYTF.